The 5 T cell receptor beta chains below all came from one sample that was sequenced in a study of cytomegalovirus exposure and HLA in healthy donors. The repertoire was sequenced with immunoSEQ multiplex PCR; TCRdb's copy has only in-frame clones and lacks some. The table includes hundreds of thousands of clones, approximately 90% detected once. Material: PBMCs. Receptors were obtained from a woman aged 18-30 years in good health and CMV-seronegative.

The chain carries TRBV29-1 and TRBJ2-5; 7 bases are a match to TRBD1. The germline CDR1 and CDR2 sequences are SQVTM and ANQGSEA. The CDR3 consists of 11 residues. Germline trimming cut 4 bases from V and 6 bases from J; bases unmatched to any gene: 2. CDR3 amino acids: CSVGQGQTQYF. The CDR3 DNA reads TGCAGCGTTGGACAGGGACAGACCCAGTACTTC.

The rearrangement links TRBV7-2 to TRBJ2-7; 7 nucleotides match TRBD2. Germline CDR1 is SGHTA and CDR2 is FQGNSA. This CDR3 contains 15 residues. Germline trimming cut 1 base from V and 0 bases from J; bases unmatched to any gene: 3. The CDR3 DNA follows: TGTGCCAGCAGCTTAGGGCTAGCGGCCTCCTACGAGCAGTACTTC. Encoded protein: CASSLGLAASYEQYF.

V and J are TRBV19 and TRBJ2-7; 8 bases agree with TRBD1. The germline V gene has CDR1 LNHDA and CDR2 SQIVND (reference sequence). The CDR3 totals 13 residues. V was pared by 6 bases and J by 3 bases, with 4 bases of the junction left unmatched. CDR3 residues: CASSRGHSYEQYF. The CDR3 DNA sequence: TGTGCCAGTAGCAGGGGGCATAGCTACGAGCAGTACTTC.

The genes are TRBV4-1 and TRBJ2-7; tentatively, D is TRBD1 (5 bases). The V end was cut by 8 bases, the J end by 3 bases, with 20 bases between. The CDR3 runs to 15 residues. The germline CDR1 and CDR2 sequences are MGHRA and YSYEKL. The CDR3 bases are TGCGCCAGCCCCCAACACAGGTTCTCGGTCTACGAGCAGTACTTC. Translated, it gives CASPQHRFSVYEQYF.

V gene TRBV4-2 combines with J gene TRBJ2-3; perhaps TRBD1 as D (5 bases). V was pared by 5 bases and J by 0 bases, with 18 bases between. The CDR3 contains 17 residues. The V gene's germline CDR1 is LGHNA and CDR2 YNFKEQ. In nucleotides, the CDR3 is TGTGCCAGCAGCTATACGGCACAGGCCTATAGCACAGATACGCAGTATTTT. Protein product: CASSYTAQAYSTDTQYF.